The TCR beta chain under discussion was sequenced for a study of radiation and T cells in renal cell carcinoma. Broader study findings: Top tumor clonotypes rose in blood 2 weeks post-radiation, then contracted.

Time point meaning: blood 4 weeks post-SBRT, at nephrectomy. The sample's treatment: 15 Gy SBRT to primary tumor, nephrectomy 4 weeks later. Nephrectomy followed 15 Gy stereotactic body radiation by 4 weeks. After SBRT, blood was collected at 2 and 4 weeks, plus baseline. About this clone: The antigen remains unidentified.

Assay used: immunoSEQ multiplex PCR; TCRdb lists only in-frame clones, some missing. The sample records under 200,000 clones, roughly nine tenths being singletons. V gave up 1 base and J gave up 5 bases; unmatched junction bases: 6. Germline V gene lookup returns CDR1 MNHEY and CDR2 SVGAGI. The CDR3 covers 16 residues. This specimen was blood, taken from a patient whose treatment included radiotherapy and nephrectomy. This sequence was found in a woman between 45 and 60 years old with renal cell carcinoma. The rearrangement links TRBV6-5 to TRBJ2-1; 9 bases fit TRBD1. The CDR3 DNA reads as TGTGCCAGCAGTTACTACCCGGGACAGGGTGACAATGAGCAGTTCTTC. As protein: CASSYYPGQGDNEQFF.